This T cell receptor (beta chain) is from a study of cytomegalovirus exposure and HLA in healthy donors listed by TCRdb under 2017. About the full investigation: According to an earlier analysis of several hundred of the donors, about 179 million T cells yielded 90 million to 140 million unique TCR beta sequences and about 300 Gb of sequence data. An early release that covered about 600 HLA-typed donors contained approximately 300 gigabases of sequencing data and around 85 million unique TCR sequences. Alongside the repertoire data, information on donor age, sex, ethnicity and CMV serostatus was compiled. To study patterns of TCR occurrence, a later analysis re-analyzed previously published TCR beta repertoires from 666 donors and added high-resolution HLA genotyping. The number of typed donors differed by locus: roughly 629-630 for A, B, C, DRB1 and DQB1; approximately 520 for DQA1; some 590 for DPA1; and around 470 for DPB1. The study used immunosequencing to profile the T cell repertoires of several hundred subjects and linked those repertoires to cytomegalovirus serostatus. In addition to the first cohort of approximately 650 subjects, a separate validation cohort of some 120 different subjects was used. HLA typing included class I and class II loci at four-digit resolution. A handful of DR-DQ haplotypes were treated as single units for association and clustering because of strong linkage in the cohort. The aim of the study was to test whether cataloging public T cell receptors could identify signatures of past pathogen exposure. To decide whether each TCR beta V gene segment behaved as functional or pseudogenic, an earlier analysis of approximately 590 of the donors relied on high-throughput TCR beta sequencing. Among 398 genotyped donors of the cohort, an average of approximately 200,000 unique TCR beta nucleotide sequences was sequenced per donor, of which 15% to 20% were non-productive. Among the roughly 410 genotyped donors, 81% belonged to the genetic ancestry cluster associated with self-reported Caucasian donors. To predict cytomegalovirus infection status, the study combined high-throughput TCR immunosequencing, statistical association of individual TCRs with disease status, and machine learning. In the later analysis, no new phenotypic data were used to find candidate immune exposures; instead, reliance was placed on TCR beta sequences and their occurrence across donors. All discovery cohort repertoires had been generated using a single sequencing platform. In a later genetic analysis, genome-wide SNP genotypes for 398 of the 666 donors were used, and that subset was treated as a discovery cohort.

The library was produced with the immunoSEQ multiplex PCR assay. The multiplex PCR relied on a mix of 60 forward primers for TCR Vbeta segments and 13 reverse primers for TCR Jbeta segments. A multiplex PCR assay on genomic DNA amplified the CDR3 region of rearranged TCR beta genes. The amplified TCR beta libraries were sequenced on the Illumina HiSeq System as 87-base-pair reads. For the original study's pipeline: In a later analysis, tens of millions of unique TCR beta chains were counted across the roughly 670 repertoires, and about 10 million of these chains were shared by at least two donors. A nearest-neighbor algorithm error-corrected the raw reads and collapsed the reads into unique sequences, merging closely related sequences to remove PCR and sequencing errors. CDR3 sequences were aligned to IMGT reference sequences to assign V, D and J gene segments. For a sequence to be retained, a match of at least six nucleotides was required to both a V gene segment and a J gene segment. A rearrangement was called productive if the CDR3 had no stop codons and remained in frame with V and J, and every other rearrangement was called non-productive. CDR3 was defined according to IMGT convention as the region running from the second conserved V-encoded cysteine to the conserved J-encoded phenylalanine. The earlier analysis of about 530 of the donors excluded any sequence lacking an unambiguous match to a single V gene segment. In an earlier analysis of a few hundred of the donors, V segments were called functional above 56.7% productive rearrangements and were called segregating when the between-donor standard deviation exceeded 5%. A statistical classification framework was built for diagnosing cytomegalovirus status from the catalog of TCR beta chain sequences. A later analysis assigned V and J genes by comparing TCR nucleotide sequences with IMGT/GENE-DB human TR gene sequences. The TCRdist pipeline was used in a later analysis to assign CDR3 sequences and most-parsimonious VDJ recombination scenarios. A later analysis defined each TCR beta chain by its CDR3 amino acid sequence plus V-gene family, and excluded reads lacking a unique V-gene family. To address suspected cross-contamination and a sequencing artifact, a later analysis removed over 500 highly shared, low-generation-probability nucleotide sequences. In a later analysis, a clonal expansion index for each public chain was calculated from normalized within-repertoire ranks of inferred template counts. Generation probabilities in a later analysis came from a VDJ recombination model fitted to out-of-frame rearrangements, and those results were checked against IGoR. A later analysis scored TCR-TCR, TCR-HLA and TCR-CMV co-occurrence with hypergeometric tests, applying a repertoire-size bias correction to TCR pairs. To estimate false discovery rates, a later analysis permuted the HLA or CMV assignments 20 times. In a later analysis, co-occurring TCRs were grouped using DBSCAN, with TCRdist sequence similarity added in when clustering inside HLA-allele-positive subsets. Repertoires with fewer than 30,000 or more than 120,000 public chains, plus five repertoires with anomalous nucleotide sharing, were excluded from co-occurrence clustering. TCRdb stores this immuneACCESS table with in-frame sequences only. Part of the clones is absent; in the studies checked, under half of the shortfall reflects unresolved V genes, and no reason is known for the rest. V, J and clone size are taken as reported in that table, and D and trimming were inferred from the DNA itself. Present in this sample are about 120,000 clones, approximately 81% of which were seen just once. Jointly, the top ten make up 3% to 4% of the sample.

The cohort consisted of 650 to 850 healthy bone marrow donors. Cohort members were all nominally healthy when sampled, although unrecorded immune exposures were likely present. The donor tested CMV seropositive and was one of the 289 seropositive cohort members. A peripheral blood sample was provided by each donor, and peripheral blood mononuclear cells were used for TCR beta sequencing. The Qiagen DNeasy Blood Extraction Kit was used to extract genomic DNA from the blood cell samples. V is pruned by 4 bases and J by 7 bases, leaving 4 bases of the junction without a gene match. Including the terminal cysteine and phenylalanine, the CDR3 comprises 14 residues. Left in the record is the CDR3 DNA by itself, 42 bases read in frame from the first base. The germline V gene yields MNHEY for CDR1 and SVGAGI for CDR2. The paper as a whole reports these results and caveats: Cytomegalovirus status was reported to be diagnosed by the classifier with high specificity and sensitivity in both the original and validation cohorts. In a later analysis, most CMV-associated TCR beta chains were found to appear HLA-restricted, with HLA associations seemingly driven largely by CMV exposure. Linkage disequilibrium might explain the correlated functional status among segregating V segments, but an unknown experimental factor could not be ruled out. In an earlier analysis of some 540 of the donors, most TCR beta V segments appeared in productive rearrangements about 90% or about 30% of the time, broadly matching IMGT annotations. For the cohort, immune exposure information was limited to CMV serostatus. Compared with equally common non-associated chains, HLA-associated TCR beta chains in a later analysis were more clonally expanded and had lower generation probabilities. A later genetic analysis reported fewer N-insertions in productive TCRs among donors in an Asian-associated ancestry cluster than the roughly 640-donor mean. The presence/absence analyses assumed that sequencing depth was roughly uniform across donors, and that assumption may not be true. According to a later analysis, TCR association rates differed among HLA loci, with DRB1 alleles showing the most associated TCRs and HLA-C alleles showing the fewest. In this cohort, only TCR beta chains were sequenced, and detectable features were limited by the absence of alpha or paired-chain data. A further reported finding was that TCR beta sequences accurately predicted the HLA-A and HLA-B alleles for most subjects in the first cohort. At a false discovery rate of 0.05, a later analysis linked fewer than 20,000 TCR beta sequences to specific HLA alleles. In a later analysis, several top co-occurrence clusters were reported to appear linked to parvovirus B19, influenza, CMV and Epstein-Barr virus. A cluster of highly shared sequence variants was judged likely to represent a technical artifact of the sequencing pipeline. When HLA alleles, especially DR and DQ, strongly co-occurred, attributing TCR associations to individual alleles was difficult. It was suggested by the authors that the approach could potentially be generalized to other disease states and immunological phenotypes. While some public TCRs were present in many individuals, most TCR sequences turned up only very rarely across donors. The earlier analysis of 587 of the donors excluded some 15 rarely observed V segments, including chromosome 9 orphons, because counts were too low. Because the 87-base-pair reads could not distinguish some IMGT-functional V segments, including TRBV6-2 and TRBV6-3, those segments were excluded. The study listed around 160 TCR beta chains as associated with cytomegalovirus. Because HLA typing was missing for some donors at each locus, association tests included only the typed subset. Three of the identified cytomegalovirus-associated TCR beta chains were confirmed in vitro to be specific for cytomegalovirus antigens. A later genetic analysis associated a missense DCLRE1C variant with V-gene and J-gene trimming of TCR beta chains, and an independent cohort replicated the association.

A word on this clone: No antigen is known for it. No base qualities exist here, and no much larger clone lies one base off it.

Sequencing input: PBMCs. The receptor chain draws on TRBV6-5 and TRBJ1-6, and 7 bases in between align with TRBD1. The receptor's source is a man younger than 30 in good health and CMV-seropositive. The nucleotide sequence reads as follows: TGTGCCAGCAGTTTAACAGGGGTAAATTCACCCCTCCACTTT. Translated, this is CASSLTGVNSPLHF.